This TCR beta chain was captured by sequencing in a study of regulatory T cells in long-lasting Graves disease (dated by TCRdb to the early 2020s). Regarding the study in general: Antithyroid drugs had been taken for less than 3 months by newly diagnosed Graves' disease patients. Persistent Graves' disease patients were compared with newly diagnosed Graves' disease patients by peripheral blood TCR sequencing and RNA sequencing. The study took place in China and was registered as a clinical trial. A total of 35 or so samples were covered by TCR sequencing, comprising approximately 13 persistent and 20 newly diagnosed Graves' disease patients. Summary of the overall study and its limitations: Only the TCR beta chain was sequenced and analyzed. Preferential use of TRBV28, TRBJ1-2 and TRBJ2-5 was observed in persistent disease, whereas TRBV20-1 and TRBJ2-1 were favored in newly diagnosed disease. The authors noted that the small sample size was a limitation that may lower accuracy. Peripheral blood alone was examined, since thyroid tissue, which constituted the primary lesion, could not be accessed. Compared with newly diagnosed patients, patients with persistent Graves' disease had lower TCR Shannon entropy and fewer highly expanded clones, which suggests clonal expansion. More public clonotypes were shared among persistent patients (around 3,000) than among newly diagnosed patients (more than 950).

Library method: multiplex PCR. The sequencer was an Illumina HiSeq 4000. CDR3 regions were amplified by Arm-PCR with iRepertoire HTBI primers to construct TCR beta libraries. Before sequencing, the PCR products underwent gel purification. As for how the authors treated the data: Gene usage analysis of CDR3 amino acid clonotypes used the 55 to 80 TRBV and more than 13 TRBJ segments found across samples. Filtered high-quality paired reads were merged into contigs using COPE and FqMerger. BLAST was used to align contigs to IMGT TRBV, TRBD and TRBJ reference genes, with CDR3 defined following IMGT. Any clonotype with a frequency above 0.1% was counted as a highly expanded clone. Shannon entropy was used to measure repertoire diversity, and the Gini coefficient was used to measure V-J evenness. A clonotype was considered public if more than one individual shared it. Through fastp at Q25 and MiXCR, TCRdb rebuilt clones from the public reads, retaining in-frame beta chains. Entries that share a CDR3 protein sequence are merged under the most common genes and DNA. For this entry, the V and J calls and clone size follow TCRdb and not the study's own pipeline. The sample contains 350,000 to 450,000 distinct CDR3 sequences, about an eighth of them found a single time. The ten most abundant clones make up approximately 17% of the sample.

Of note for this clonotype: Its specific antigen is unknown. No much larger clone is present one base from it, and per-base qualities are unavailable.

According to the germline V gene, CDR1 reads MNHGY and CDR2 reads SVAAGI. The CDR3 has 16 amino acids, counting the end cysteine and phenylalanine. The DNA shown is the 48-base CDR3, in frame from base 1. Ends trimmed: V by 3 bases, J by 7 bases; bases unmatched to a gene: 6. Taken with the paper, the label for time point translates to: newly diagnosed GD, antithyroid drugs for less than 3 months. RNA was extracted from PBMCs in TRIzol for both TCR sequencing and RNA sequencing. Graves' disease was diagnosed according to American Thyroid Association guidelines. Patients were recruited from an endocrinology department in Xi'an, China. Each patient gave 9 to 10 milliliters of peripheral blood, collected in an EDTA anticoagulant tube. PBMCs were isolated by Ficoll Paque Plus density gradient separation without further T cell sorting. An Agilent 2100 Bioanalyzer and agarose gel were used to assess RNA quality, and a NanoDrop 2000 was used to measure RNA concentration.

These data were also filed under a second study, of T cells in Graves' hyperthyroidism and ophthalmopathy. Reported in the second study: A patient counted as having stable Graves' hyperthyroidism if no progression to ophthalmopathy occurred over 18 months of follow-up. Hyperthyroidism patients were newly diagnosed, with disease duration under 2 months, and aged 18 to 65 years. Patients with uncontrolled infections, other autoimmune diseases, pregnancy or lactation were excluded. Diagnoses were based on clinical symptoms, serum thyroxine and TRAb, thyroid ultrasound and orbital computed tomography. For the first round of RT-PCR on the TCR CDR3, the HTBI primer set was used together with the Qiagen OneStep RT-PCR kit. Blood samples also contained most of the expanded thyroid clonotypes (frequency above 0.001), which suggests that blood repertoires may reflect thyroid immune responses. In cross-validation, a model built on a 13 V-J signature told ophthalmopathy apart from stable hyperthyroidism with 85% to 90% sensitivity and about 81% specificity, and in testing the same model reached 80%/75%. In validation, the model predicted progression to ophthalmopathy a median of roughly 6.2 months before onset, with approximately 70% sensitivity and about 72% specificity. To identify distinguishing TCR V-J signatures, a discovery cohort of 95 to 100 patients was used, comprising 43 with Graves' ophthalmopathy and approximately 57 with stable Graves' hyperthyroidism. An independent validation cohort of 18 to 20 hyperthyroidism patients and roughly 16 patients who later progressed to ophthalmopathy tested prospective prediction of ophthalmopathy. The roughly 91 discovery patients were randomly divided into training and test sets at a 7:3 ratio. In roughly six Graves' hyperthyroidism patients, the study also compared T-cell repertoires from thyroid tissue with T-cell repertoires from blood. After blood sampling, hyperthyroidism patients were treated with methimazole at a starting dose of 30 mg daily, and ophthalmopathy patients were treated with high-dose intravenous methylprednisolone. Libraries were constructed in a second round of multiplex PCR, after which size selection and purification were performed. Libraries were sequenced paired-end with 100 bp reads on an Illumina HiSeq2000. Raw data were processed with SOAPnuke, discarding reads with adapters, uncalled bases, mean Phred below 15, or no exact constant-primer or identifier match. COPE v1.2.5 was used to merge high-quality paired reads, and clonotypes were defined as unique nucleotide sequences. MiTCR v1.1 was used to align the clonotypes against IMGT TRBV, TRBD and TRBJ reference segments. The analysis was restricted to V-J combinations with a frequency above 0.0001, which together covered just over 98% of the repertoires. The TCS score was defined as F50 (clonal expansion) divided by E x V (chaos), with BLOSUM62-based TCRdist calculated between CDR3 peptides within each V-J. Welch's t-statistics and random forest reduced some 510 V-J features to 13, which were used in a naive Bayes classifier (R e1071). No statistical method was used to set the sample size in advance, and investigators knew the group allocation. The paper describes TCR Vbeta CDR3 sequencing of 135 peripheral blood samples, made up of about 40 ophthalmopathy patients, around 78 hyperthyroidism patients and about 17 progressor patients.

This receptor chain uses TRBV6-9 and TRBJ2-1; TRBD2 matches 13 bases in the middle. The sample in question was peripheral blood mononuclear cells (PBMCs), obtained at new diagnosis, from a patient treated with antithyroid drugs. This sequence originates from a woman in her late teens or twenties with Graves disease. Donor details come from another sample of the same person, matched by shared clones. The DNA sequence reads TGTGCCAGCAGTTACCTCACTAGCGGGGGGGAAAATGAGCAGTTCTTC. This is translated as CASSYLTSGGENEQFF.